A selection of T cell receptor beta chains follows, all from one sample in a study of identical twins. Via MiXCR, TCRdb re-called the 5' RACE reads, giving one row per CDR3 protein. The repertoire consists of 350,000 to 450,000 distinct CDR3 sequences, with about 18% occurring once and the leading ten covering approximately 12%. Material: naive T cells sorted from blood. Receptor source: a man in his fifties or sixties in good health. Both conserved end residues are part of each CDR3. A D gene is named only where the DNA matches it firmly. Size values are once, few and many counts, or a class for expanded clones, and some rows have none.

TRBD1 | TRBJ2-1 | TRBV11-2 | NA | CASSKPTGATYNEQFF | TGTGCCAGCAGCAAACCGACAGGGGCCACCTACAATGAGCAGTTCTTC
NA | TRBJ1-2 | TRBV5-1 | NA | CASSEGRSGYTF | TGCGCCAGCAGCGAGGGGAGGAGTGGCTACACCTTC
NA | TRBJ2-1 | TRBV5-1 | NA | CASSATTPSYNEQFF | TGCGCCAGCAGCGCGACTACCCCATCCTACAATGAGCAGTTCTTC
TRBD2 | TRBJ2-5 | TRBV15 | NA | CATSRDRGLPLETQYF | TGTGCCACCAGCAGAGATCGGGGACTACCCCTAGAGACCCAGTACTTC
TRBD1 | TRBJ2-4 | TRBV6-5 | NA | CASSYGFETPDRDALNF | TGTGCCAGCAGTTACGGTTTCGAAACCCCGGACAGGGACGCGTTGAACTTC
NA | TRBJ2-5 | TRBV6-5 | few | CASSYFGGAGAETQYF | TGTGCCAGCAGTTACTTTGGGGGGGCGGGTGCGGAGACCCAGTACTTC
NA | TRBJ2-3 | TRBV6-1 | NA | CASRQDPGTDTQYF | TGTGCCAGCAGACAAGACCCTGGCACAGATACGCAGTATTTT
NA | TRBJ2-7 | TRBV5-1 | few | CASSLGGSHSYEQYF | TGCGCCAGCAGCTTAGGTGGGTCCCACTCCTACGAGCAGTACTTC
NA | TRBJ2-7 | TRBV6-5 | few | CASSSPGSSEQYF | TGTGCCAGCAGTTCGCCAGGGTCTTCCGAGCAGTACTTC
NA | TRBJ1-4 | TRBV2 | NA | CASSESRVNEKLFF | TGTGCCAGCAGTGAGAGCAGGGTAAATGAAAAACTGTTTTTT
NA | TRBJ2-5 | TRBV4-1 | many | CASSQAGVETQYF | TGCGCCAGCAGCCAAGCAGGGGTGGAGACCCAGTACTTC
NA | TRBJ2-1 | TRBV6-4 | many | CASSRTEQFF | TGTGCCAGCAGTAGGACCGAGCAGTTCTTC
NA | TRBJ2-7 | TRBV21-1 | NA | CASSNGRGEQYF | TGTGCCAGCAGCAATGGTCGGGGCGAGCAGTACTTC
NA | TRBJ2-6 | TRBV4-2 | many | CASSQTGSGANVLTF | TGTGCCAGCAGCCAAACAGGCTCTGGGGCCAACGTCCTGACTTTC
TRBD1 | TRBJ2-5 | TRBV28 | NA | CASSLFGWLGDSQETQYF | TGTGCCAGCAGTTTATTTGGGTGGCTGGGGGACAGCCAAGAGACCCAGTACTTC
NA | TRBJ1-5 | TRBV12-3/TRBV12-4 | few | CASSPGGYSNQPQHF | TGTGCCAGCAGTCCGGGGGGGTATAGCAATCAGCCCCAGCATTTT
NA | TRBJ2-2 | TRBV9 | NA | CASSGKGGITGELFF | TGTGCCAGCAGCGGAAAGGGGGGGATCACCGGGGAGCTGTTTTTT
NA | TRBJ1-6 | TRBV11-2 | many | CASSLGVTENSPLHF | TGTGCCAGCAGCTTAGGGGTCACAGAGAATTCACCCCTCCACTTT
TRBD2 | TRBJ2-1 | TRBV27 | few | CASSLMGLAGSSYNEQFF | TGTGCCAGCAGTTTAATGGGACTAGCGGGCAGTTCCTACAATGAGCAGTTCTTC
NA | TRBJ2-1 | TRBV11-2 | few | CASTLGSTGSRNEQFF | TGTGCCAGCACCTTAGGGAGTACCGGGAGTAGGAATGAGCAGTTCTTC
NA | TRBJ2-7 | TRBV18 | NA | CASSPFQGTQYEQYF | TGTGCCAGCTCACCATTCCAGGGTACTCAATACGAGCAGTACTTC
TRBD1 | TRBJ2-7 | TRBV12-3/TRBV12-4 | NA | CASNADRGRAFSYEQYF | TGTGCCAGCAACGCGGACAGGGGAAGAGCCTTTTCCTACGAGCAGTACTTC
NA | TRBJ2-1 | TRBV4-2 | few | CASSQRASESYNEQFF | TGTGCCAGCAGCCAAAGGGCGAGCGAGAGCTACAATGAGCAGTTCTTC
NA | TRBJ1-1 | TRBV24-1 | few | CATSPDGTNTEAFF | TGTGCCACCAGCCCGGACGGAACTAACACTGAAGCTTTCTTT
TRBD1 | TRBJ2-7 | TRBV27 | many | CASSQIQGYYEQYF | TGTGCCAGCAGTCAGATACAGGGGTACTACGAGCAGTACTTC
TRBD2 | TRBJ2-1 | TRBV3-1 | NA | CASSLRLAGWVNEQFF | TGTGCCAGCAGCCTCCGACTAGCGGGATGGGTAAATGAGCAGTTCTTC
TRBD2 | TRBJ2-7 | TRBV5-1 | many | CASSLAPLAGVREQYF | TGCGCCAGCAGCTTGGCCCCCCTAGCGGGAGTGAGGGAGCAGTACTTC
TRBD1 | TRBJ2-7 | TRBV2 | few | CASSVQTGATYEQYF | TGTGCCAGCAGTGTCCAGACAGGGGCAACCTACGAGCAGTACTTC
TRBD1 | TRBJ1-5 | TRBV16 | NA | CASSQGQALNQPQHF | TGTGCCAGCAGCCAGGGACAGGCCCTAAATCAGCCCCAGCATTTT
NA | TRBJ2-5 | TRBV11-2 | few | CASTGLGVSQETQYF | TGTGCCAGCACCGGCCTAGGGGTGTCACAAGAGACCCAGTACTTC
TRBD2 | TRBJ2-4 | TRBV12-3/TRBV12-4 | NA | CASSAGTRSIQYF | TGTGCCAGCAGTGCCGGGACTAGGAGCATTCAGTACTTC
TRBD2 | TRBJ2-5 | TRBV7-3 | many | CASSLGGLAKTETQYF | TGTGCCAGCAGCTTAGGGGGACTAGCAAAGACAGAGACCCAGTACTTC
NA | TRBJ1-1 | TRBV3-1 | NA | CASSRMSNTEAFF | TGTGCCAGCAGCCGGATGTCAAACACTGAAGCTTTCTTT
NA | TRBJ2-5 | TRBV7-8 | few | CASSLAHQETQYF | TGTGCCAGCAGCTTAGCCCACCAAGAGACCCAGTACTTC
NA | TRBJ2-7 | TRBV10-3 | few | CAISESRGFSSYEQYF | TGTGCCATCAGTGAGTCGAGAGGTTTTAGCTCCTACGAGCAGTACTTC
NA | TRBJ2-7 | TRBV5-1 | many | CASSLEGERAYEQYF | TGCGCCAGCAGCTTGGAAGGAGAGAGGGCCTACGAGCAGTACTTC
TRBD1 | TRBJ1-6 | TRBV19 | few | CASRLTGGASPLHF | TGTGCCAGTAGGCTGACAGGGGGCGCTTCACCCCTCCACTTT
NA | TRBJ2-4 | TRBV28 | NA | CASSPISGLKAKNIQYF | TGTGCCAGCAGTCCCATCTCGGGGTTGAAGGCCAAAAACATTCAGTACTTC
TRBD1 | TRBJ2-7 | TRBV29-1 | many | CSVRQGGNSYEQYF | TGCAGCGTGCGACAGGGGGGTAACTCCTACGAGCAGTACTTC
TRBD2 | TRBJ2-5 | TRBV7-2 | many | CASSLRDQSWEGERQETQYF | TGTGCCAGCAGCTTACGGGACCAAAGTTGGGAGGGCGAGAGACAAGAGACCCAGTACTTC
TRBD1 | TRBJ2-1 | TRBV11-1 | NA | CASSLAHRDRGPHSYNEQFF | TGTGCCAGCAGCTTAGCGCACCGGGACAGGGGGCCCCACTCCTACAATGAGCAGTTCTTC
NA | TRBJ2-3 | TRBV7-8 | NA | CASSPASGRGRTDTQYF | TGTGCCAGCAGCCCGGCCTCGGGGCGGGGGCGCACAGATACGCAGTATTTT
NA | TRBJ2-5 | TRBV29-1 | few | CSVSWETQYF | TGCAGCGTGTCGTGGGAGACCCAGTACTTC
NA | TRBJ2-7 | TRBV7-9 | few | CASSYVEGQGLSYEQYF | TGTGCCAGCAGCTACGTGGAAGGTCAGGGCCTCTCCTACGAGCAGTACTTC
NA | TRBJ1-1 | TRBV4-1 | many | CASSKGSQPNTEAFF | TGCGCCAGCAGTAAGGGTTCCCAGCCGAACACTGAAGCTTTCTTT
NA | TRBJ2-1 | TRBV27 | many | CASSDRGPRNEQFF | TGTGCCAGCAGCGACCGGGGACCTAGGAATGAGCAGTTCTTC
TRBD1 | TRBJ1-5 | TRBV12-3/TRBV12-4 | few | CASSLTGVVQPQHF | TGTGCCAGCAGTTTAACAGGGGTTGTTCAGCCCCAGCATTTT
NA | TRBJ2-2 | TRBV11-2 | many | CASSFGGVTGELFF | TGTGCCAGCAGCTTCGGAGGGGTTACCGGGGAGCTGTTTTTT
NA | TRBJ2-1 | TRBV11-2 | NA | CASSSFRLARYNEQFF | TGTGCCAGCAGCTCCTTCAGGCTAGCGAGATACAATGAGCAGTTCTTC
NA | TRBJ2-1 | TRBV7-2 | NA | CASGLLAGPVKNEQFF | TGTGCCAGCGGCCTCTTGGCGGGGCCCGTCAAGAATGAGCAGTTCTTC
TRBD1 | TRBJ2-5 | TRBV27 | NA | CASSPGTGVQETQYF | TGTGCCAGCAGTCCGGGTACAGGGGTTCAAGAGACCCAGTACTTC